Below are 3 T cell receptor beta chains sequenced from a single sample in a study of cytomegalovirus exposure and HLA in healthy donors. The primer mix had 60 Vbeta and 13 Jbeta primers. Sequenced by immunoSEQ multiplex PCR; TCRdb stores in-frame clones only, minus some. The sample consists of more than 250,000 clones, around 90% of them appearing once. Sequenced input: PBMCs. The receptors derive from a young woman in good health and CMV-seronegative.

This clone was counted only a few times. The rearrangement uses TRBV6-5 and TRBJ1-1, with a possible D match to TRBD1 (6 bases). V was shortened by 4 bases and J by 9 bases, with 15 bases between the two germline ends. The CDR3 sequence is 13 residues long. Germline V gives CDR1 MNHEY, CDR2 SVGAGI. The CDR3 sequence: CASSFPGQTQAFF. The CDR3 nucleotides read TGTGCCAGCAGTTTCCCCGGACAGACCCAAGCTTTCTTT.

In its sample, this clone was seen once. The CDR3 region has the DNA TGCGCCAGCAGCTTGGCGGGGGAAACCTACAATGAGCAGTTCTTC. Translation gives CASSLAGETYNEQFF. The chain joins TRBV5-1 to TRBJ2-1; D perhaps matches TRBD2 (6 bases). V was shortened by 0 bases and J by 2 bases, with 9 bases between the two germline ends. CDR3 length: 15 amino acids. Germline V CDR1 and CDR2: SGHRS, YFSETQ. Variable domain in full (rest from reference TRBV5-1 and TRBJ2-1): KAGVTQTPRYLIKTRGQQVTLSCSPISGHRSVSWYQQTPGQGLQFLFEYFSETQRNKGNFPGRFSGRQFSNSRSEMNVSTLELGDSALYLCASSLAGETYNEQFFGPGTRLTVL.

This chain links TRBV10-3 with TRBJ2-7; TRBD2 aligns across 10 bases. CDR1 and CDR2 from the germline V gene are ENHRY and SYGVKD. V lost 8 bases, J lost 2 bases, and 21 bases stayed unmatched. The CDR3 totals 19 residues. The CDR3 loop is CAIASTGLAAFPTAYEQYF. DNA for the CDR3: TGTGCCATCGCGTCCACCGGACTAGCGGCCTTCCCAACCGCCTACGAGCAGTACTTC.